This entry is about one T cell receptor (beta chain). It lacks a known antigen. Per-base quality was not reported, and no clone a single base away is much larger than it. Sequencing was carried out with an Illumina NovaSeq 6000. TCRalpha and TCRbeta cDNA libraries were constructed by 5'RACE with constant-segment primers, with sample barcodes and unique molecular identifiers being introduced. Trizol reagent was used to extract RNA from every sample. Amplification of the libraries took two PCR steps, and the second step added a second sample barcode plus Illumina TruSeq adapters. Sequencing of libraries was performed on an Illumina NovaSeq with 2 x 150 bp paired-end reads. The published analysis was carried out like this. Reads were demultiplexed and collapsed into UMI-guided consensus sequences with migec v1.2.7. Using mixcr v2.1.11, UMI consensuses were aligned to TRA and TRB V and J templates and then assembled into clonotypes. A clonotype was counted as expanded or contracted only if both edgeR and NoisET called the change significant, with noise models trained on biological replicates. For edgeR calls, the thresholds were a false discovery rate-adjusted p below 0.01 and a log2 fold-change of 1. PCA with hierarchical clustering of max-normalized trajectories of the 1000 most abundant clonotypes was used as exploratory dynamics analysis. Each responding clone was given a CD4 or CD8 phenotype based on the CD4+ and CD8+ repertoires, which had been sequenced separately. In TCRdb, the public reads were trimmed at Q25 with fastp and aligned with MiXCR, with productive beta chains retained. For every CDR3 protein sequence, its rows merge into one entry that carries the most common genes and DNA. It is TCRdb's table, rather than the study itself, that gives the V and J calls and clone size. The sample table records 300,000 to 400,000 distinct CDR3 sequences; 10% to 15% of these occur just once. Jointly, the top ten make up 20% to 25% of the sample.

PBMCs were isolated by Ficoll-Paque density gradient centrifugation. The source of the sample is a study of T-cell memory formation after mild COVID-19 (dated by TCRdb to 2020 to 2023). Regarding the complete study: Most TCR sequence clusters were specific to one of the two donors. T-cell clones expanding and contracting after mild COVID-19 in two donors were tracked by longitudinal TCRalpha and TCRbeta repertoire sequencing. The cohort was made up of two young adult volunteers, one female and one male, who were previously healthy.

CDR1 and CDR2, looked up from the germline V gene (reference sequence), are SEHNR and FQNEAQ. Deletion took 1 base off V and 8 bases off J, with a span of 9 bases between the germline ends. From the cysteine up to the phenylalanine, the CDR3 has a length of 14 residues. Only the CDR3 region is kept as DNA, spanning 42 bases read in frame from base 1. Summary of the overall study and its limitations: SARS-CoV-2 specificity of the second-wave clones peaking on day 37 was not confirmed. Contracting CD4+ clones were located mainly in the CM and EM memory subsets, whereas CD8+ clones were found to be enriched in EMRA. From day 15 to 85, contracting clones showed balanced CD4/CD8 phenotypes, whereas a second wave of clones that expanded from day 15 to 37 leaned towards CD4+. The detection of some responding clones in pre-infection memory suggests that pre-existing cross-reactive memory T cells joined the SARS-CoV-2 response. The study included only a couple of mild cases, and larger cohorts that include severe cases with pre-infection samples were judged to be necessary.

This chain joins TRBV7-9 to TRBJ1-6, with no reliable assignment of the D segment. Sequences were obtained from PBMCs or a T cell subset sorted from them (not recorded which). This receptor was identified in a young man who had mild COVID-19 (a few samples of this study predate the infection). The sample titles of this study are shuffled in the database, so cell type and time point are left out; the donor was told from shared clones. The DNA is as follows: TGTGCCAGCAGCTTAGGTGTGACCCATTCACCCCTCCACTTT. This codes for CASSLGVTHSPLHF.